The 29 T cell receptor beta chains in this list originate from one sample, sequenced in a study of blood T cell repertoires in COVID-19. Generated by immunoSEQ multiplex PCR, the TCRdb table keeps only in-frame clones and is missing some. The table records 200,000 to 300,000 clones, approximately 80% of them present only once. The sample taken for sequencing was peripheral blood. Every receptor here comes from a woman in her sixties with active or convalescent COVID-19.

V is TRBV6-5 and J is TRBJ1-3; 8 bases match TRBD1. The CDR3 has 15 residues. CDR1 and CDR2 (germline): MNHEY, SVGAGI. V was pared by 3 bases and J by 8 bases, with 9 bases of the junction left unmatched. The CDR3 region is CASSYLAGGTDTIYF. The CDR3 bases are TGTGCCAGCAGTTATTTGGCAGGGGGCACGGACACCATATATTTT.

V gene TRBV3-1 (or the pseudogene TRBV3-2) combines with J gene TRBJ1-2; the D is unclear. V lost 4 bases and J lost 2, with 8 bases in between. The CDR3 has 13 residues. Germline CDR1 LGHDT, CDR2 YNNKEL (reference sequence). In nucleotides, the CDR3 is TGTGCCAGCAGCCCCGTGGGCAACTATGGCTACACCTTC. This codes for CASSPVGNYGYTF.

The chain combines TRBV13 with TRBJ2-2, with no clear D. This CDR3 is 18 amino acids long. V was cut by 5 bases and J by 3 bases, with 22 bases left in between. CDR1 and CDR2 from the germline V gene are PRHDT and FYEKMQ (reference sequence). Written as DNA, the CDR3 is TGTGCCAGCAGCGCCGCGCTCGCGGAAACCCGGTACACCGGGGAGCTGTTTTTT. It specifies CASSAALAETRYTGELFF.

The V call is TRBV2, the J call TRBJ2-1; D is possibly TRBD1 (6 bases). V was pared by 6 bases and J by 5 bases, with 14 bases between. CDR3 length: 14 amino acids. Per the germline V gene, CDR1 is SNHLY and CDR2 is FYNNEI. DNA of the CDR3: TGTGCCAGCAGCTTTTACAGGGACGACAATGAGCAGTTCTTC. It specifies CASSFYRDDNEQFF.

V is TRBV7-2 and J is TRBJ2-1; the D gene is possibly TRBD1 (6 bases). CDR3 length: 16 residues. The V end was cut by 3 bases, the J end by 12 bases, with 24 bases between. The V gene's germline CDR1 is SGHTA and CDR2 FQGNSA. CDR3 region: CASSFLTGFFTGVQFF. The CDR3 coding sequence is TGTGCCAGCAGCTTTCTTACAGGGTTTTTTACTGGGGTGCAGTTCTTC.

The rearrangement joins TRBV19 to TRBJ1-2; perhaps TRBD1 as D (5 bases). Trimming pared 4 bases from V and 3 bases from J, leaving 12 bases between. Germline V gives CDR1 LNHDA, CDR2 SQIVND (reference sequence). This CDR3 spans 14 amino acids. CDR3 region: CASSRPDIDYGYTF. CDR3 nucleotides: TGTGCCAGTAGTAGGCCGGACATCGACTATGGCTACACCTTC.

V gene TRBV11-3 combines with J gene TRBJ2-7, with a weak D call TRBD1 (6 bases). Looked up from germline, CDR1 is SGHNT and CDR2 is YENEEA. The V gene lost 6 bases and the J gene lost 6 bases, with 21 bases spanning the gap. The length of the CDR3 is 15 residues. This chain's CDR3 is CASSQARGPHGEQYF. CDR3 bases: TGTGCCAGCAGTCAAGCCAGGGGCCCCCATGGCGAGCAGTACTTC.

The rearrangement links TRBV7-9 to TRBJ2-1; 7 bases align to TRBD2. After removal of 4 bases from V and 7 bases from J, the junction contained 7 bases not matched to a gene. Germline V gene data show CDR1 as SEHNR and CDR2 as FQNEAQ (reference sequence). This CDR3 is 14 amino acids long. The CDR3 sequence: CASSSGRARNEQFF. CDR3 sequence (DNA): TGTGCCAGCAGCTCAGGGAGGGCCCGGAATGAGCAGTTCTTC.

This clone was seen more than once but under ten times. V and J are TRBV7-9 and TRBJ2-5; D unclear. This CDR3 spans 14 amino acids. With 5 bases removed from V and 5 bases from J, the gap between germline ends came to 15 bases. CDR1 is SEHNR and CDR2 is FQNEAQ in the germline V gene (reference sequence). CDR3 sequence reads: CASSPTLLSETQYF. The CDR3 coding sequence is TGTGCCAGCAGCCCCACCTTACTAAGTGAGACCCAGTACTTC.

This chain joins TRBV18 and TRBJ1-2; D gene unclear. In germline, CDR1 is KGHSH, CDR2 LQKENI. Between the trimmed V and J ends, which lost 1 base and 2 bases, there was a span of 8 bases. This CDR3 contains 14 residues. CDR3 residues: CASSPQTANYGYTF. The CDR3 nucleotides read TGTGCCAGCTCACCACAGACTGCGAACTATGGCTACACCTTC. The variable domain in full, completed from reference TRBV18 and TRBJ1-2, reads NAGVMQNPRHLVRRRGQEARLRCSPMKGHSHVYWYRQLPEEGLKFMVYLQKENIIDESGMPKERFSAEFPKEGPSILRIQQVVRGDSAAYFCASSPQTANYGYTFGSGTRLTVV.

This sequence joins TRBV5-1 and TRBJ1-5; weak D call: TRBD1 (5 bases). The CDR3 runs 15 residues. V gave up 4 bases and J gave up 3 bases, with 14 bases separating them. Germline loops: CDR1 SGHRS, CDR2 YFSETQ. The CDR3 bases are TGCGCCAGCAGCACCGATGGGGCTCTCAATCAGCCCCAGCATTTT. It yields the protein CASSTDGALNQPQHF.

CDR3 region: CASSVGGQWSEKLFF. In nucleotides, the CDR3 is TGTGCCAGCAGCGTAGGGGGACAGTGGTCTGAAAAACTGTTTTTT. This rearrangement joins TRBV9 to TRBJ1-4, with TRBD1 matching 7 bases. V lost 0 bases and J lost 7; bases outside the gene matches: 6. This CDR3 comprises 15 residues. CDR1 and CDR2 from the germline V gene are SGDLS and YYNGEE.

J is TRBJ2-5 and V is TRBV5-1, with unresolved D. CDR1 and CDR2 from the germline V gene are SGHRS and YFSETQ. CDR3 length: 14 residues. Trimming took off 3 bases at V and 2 bases at J, with 11 bases between the two ends. The CDR3 bases are TGCGCCAGCAGCTCCCGAGGAGATCAAGAGACCCAGTACTTC. It translates to CASSSRGDQETQYF.

This chain links TRBV5-4 with TRBJ1-1, with D unresolved. This CDR3 has 13 amino acids. Germline lookup yields CDR1 SGHNT and CDR2 YYREEE (reference sequence). Trimming cost V 0 bases and J 2 bases, with 5 bases left between them. The CDR3 reads CASSLGANTEAFF. CDR3 sequence (DNA): TGTGCCAGCAGCTTGGGGGCTAACACTGAAGCTTTCTTT.

The V gene is TRBV7-6, the J gene TRBJ1-1, with 10 positions matching TRBD1. V was clipped by 5 bases and J by 5 bases; unmatched bases: 17. Germline V CDR1 and CDR2: SGHVS, FNYEAQ. The CDR3 is made up of 18 amino acids. In DNA, the CDR3 is TGTGCCAGCAGCGACGGGACAGGGGATTGGGTCGTGGAAACTGAAGCTTTCTTT. Translating gives CASSDGTGDWVVETEAFF. Full variable domain (missing parts from reference TRBV7-6 and TRBJ1-1): GAGVSQSPRYKVTKRGQDVALRCDPISGHVSLYWYRQALGQGPEFLTYFNYEAQQDKSGLPNDRFSAERPEGSISTLTIQRTEQRDSAMYRCASSDGTGDWVVETEAFFGQGTRLTVV.

This chain links TRBV5-6 with TRBJ1-4; D is unclear. This CDR3 comprises 15 residues. CDR1 and CDR2 from the germline V gene are SGHDT and YYEEEE. The germline V and J ends were trimmed by 0 bases and 1 base, with 7 bases remaining between them. CDR3 bases: TGTGCCAGCAGCTTGGGTATCTTAACTAATGAAAAACTGTTTTTT. Translated, it gives CASSLGILTNEKLFF.

The chain links TRBV5-1 to TRBJ2-2; D not resolved. Trimming cost V 1 base and J 1 base, with 5 bases left between them. CDR3 length: 14 amino acids. Germline V gives CDR1 SGHRS, CDR2 YFSETQ. This CDR3 is CASSLNRNTGELFF. The CDR3 DNA follows: TGCGCCAGCAGCTTGAACAGGAACACCGGGGAGCTGTTTTTT.

The chain combines TRBV7-8 with TRBJ1-5; D unresolved. The V end lost 2 bases, the J end lost 0 bases, and 14 bases lay between the germline ends. This CDR3 region has 17 residues. The germline V gene encodes CDR1 SGHVS and CDR2 FQNEAQ. CDR3: CASSLSGWEFSNQPQHF. CDR3 nucleotide sequence: TGTGCCAGCAGCTTATCGGGTTGGGAGTTTAGCAATCAGCCCCAGCATTTT.

A remark on this clone: A much bigger clone sits one base away, suggesting this may be a read error. CDR3 region: CASSLEGDTEAFF. In DNA, the CDR3 is TGTGCCAGCAGCTTAGAGGGGGACACTGAAGCTTTCTTT. The V gene is TRBV7-3, the J gene TRBJ1-1; D is perhaps TRBD1 (6 bases). The germline V gene has CDR1 SGHTA and CDR2 FQGTGA. This CDR3 is 13 amino acids long. The V end lost 2 bases, the J end lost 3 bases, and 7 bases lay between the germline ends. Full variable domain (outside the CDR3, taken from reference TRBV7-3 and TRBJ1-1): GAGVSQTPSNKVTEKGKYVELRCDPISGHTALYWYRQSLGQGPEFLIYFQGTGAADDSGLPNDRFFAVRPEGSVSTLKIQRTERGDSAVYLCASSLEGDTEAFFGQGTRLTVV.

This chain connects TRBV2 to TRBJ2-6; D is unresolved. The CDR3 is 15 residues long. V lost 5 bases to trimming and J lost 0 bases, with 8 bases between them. CDR1 is SNHLY, CDR2 FYNNEI, per germline. The CDR3 nucleotides are TGTGCCAGCAGTCCGTCCCTCTCTGGGGCCAACGTCCTGACTTTC. Translating gives CASSPSLSGANVLTF.

The chain carries TRBV5-6 and TRBJ2-7, with 7 bases lining up with TRBD2. The V gene end was trimmed by 4 bases and the J gene end by 2 bases; junction bases not matched to a gene: 9. Germline V lookup: CDR1 SGHDT, CDR2 YYEEEE. The CDR3 extends over 15 amino acids. Here the CDR3 DNA reads TGTGCCAGCAGCCAACTGGGACTAACCACCTACGAGCAGTACGTC. Residues: CASSQLGLTTYEQYV.

V gene TRBV5-5 combines with J gene TRBJ1-2; D perhaps matches TRBD1 (6 bases). Germline CDR1 is SGHKS and CDR2 is YYEKEE (reference sequence). The CDR3 is 12 amino acids. V was trimmed by 4 bases and J by 8 bases, leaving 12 bases between them. The CDR3 bases are TGTGCCAGCAGCGCGGCGGGGGGCGGCTACACCTTC. It yields the protein CASSAAGGGYTF.

The chain is built from TRBV28 and TRBJ2-1, with 15 bases fitting TRBD2. The CDR3 runs to 18 residues. V trimming: 3 bases; J trimming: 3 bases; junction bases outside the gene matches: 6. CDR1 and CDR2 from the germline V gene are MDHEN and SYDVKM. The CDR3 sequence is CASSFAGLAGGIYNEQFF. The CDR3 bases are TGTGCCAGCAGTTTCGCGGGACTAGCGGGGGGTATCTACAATGAGCAGTTCTTC. Supplemented by reference TRBV28 and TRBJ2-1, the full variable domain reads DVKVTQSSRYLVKRTGEKVFLECVQDMDHENMFWYRQDPGLGLRLIYFSYDVKMKEKGDIPEGYSVSREKKERFSLILESASTNQTSMYLCASSFAGLAGGIYNEQFFGPGTRLTVL.

This clone was counted once. The chain uses TRBV28 and TRBJ2-3, with 10 bases fitting TRBD2. Looked up from germline, CDR1 is MDHEN and CDR2 is SYDVKM. This CDR3 is 16 amino acids long. V was pared by 5 bases and J by 4 bases, with 9 bases of the junction left unmatched. The chain's CDR3 is CASSPPSSGGADTQYF. CDR3 sequence (DNA): TGTGCCAGCAGTCCCCCTTCGAGCGGGGGGGCAGATACGCAGTATTTT.

The CDR3 DNA sequence: TGTGCCAGCAGCTTAGAGGTAGCGGGGGCCTCCTACAATGAGCAGTTCTTC. Translation: CASSLEVAGASYNEQFF. The V and J genes are TRBV7-6 and TRBJ2-1, with 9 positions matching TRBD2. The V gene's germline CDR1 is SGHVS and CDR2 FNYEAQ. This CDR3 contains 17 residues. V shed 1 base, J shed 0 bases, and the junction held 4 bases outside the gene matches.

This rearrangement joins TRBV18 to TRBJ2-5; TRBD1 is a possible D gene (6 bases). V lost 3 bases and J lost 0, with 11 bases in between. CDR3 length: 15 residues. Germline V gene data show CDR1 as KGHSH and CDR2 as LQKENI. In DNA, the CDR3 is TGTGCCAGCTCACCCTCTCAGGGGAACCAAGAGACCCAGTACTTC. Its protein product is CASSPSQGNQETQYF.

The V gene is TRBV10-1, the J gene TRBJ2-1; 8 nucleotides match TRBD2. Trimming at V came to 3 bases and at J to 5 bases, leaving 3 bases not matched to a gene. Germline assignment: CDR1 WNHNN and CDR2 SYGVQD (reference sequence). CDR3 length equals 14 residues. The CDR3 here is CASSEAGDHNEQFF. The DNA of the CDR3 is TGCGCCAGCAGTGAAGCGGGAGACCACAATGAGCAGTTCTTC.

The gene calls are TRBV4-1 and TRBJ2-5, with 13 nucleotides matching TRBD2. The V gene end was trimmed by 3 bases and the J gene end by 2 bases; junction bases not matched to a gene: 9. Germline lookup yields CDR1 MGHRA and CDR2 YSYEKL. The length of the CDR3 is 18 residues. The CDR3 protein is CASSHSTGGLAGQETQYF. The CDR3 DNA is TGCGCCAGCAGCCATTCCACAGGGGGACTAGCGGGGCAAGAGACCCAGTACTTC.

CDR3 DNA: TGTGCCAGCAGTGCTGTGGGGACAGGATCCTACGAGCAGTACGTC. Its translation: CASSAVGTGSYEQYV. The V and J genes are TRBV2 and TRBJ2-7; 8 positions match TRBD1. The CDR3 consists of 15 residues. V trimming: 4 bases; J trimming: 1 base; junction bases outside the gene matches: 6. The V gene's germline CDR1 is SNHLY and CDR2 FYNNEI.